The entry below gives a single TCR beta chain sequence along with its context. Its antigen is still unknown. These data are taken from a study of cytomegalovirus exposure and HLA in healthy donors. Primers for the PCR totalled 60 Vbeta and 13 Jbeta. Original handling: Later, some 75 million unique TCR beta chains were counted in an analysis, and roughly 10 million of them were shared. Profiled with immunoSEQ multiplex PCR; TCRdb holds only in-frame clones, not every one. Clonal size and the V and J genes are those of that table, whereas D and trimming came from the DNA. The table shows about 160,000 clones, with roughly four fifths occurring only once. Study-wide points: Highly shared sequence variants in one cluster were likely a sequencing artifact. High sensitivity and specificity were reportedly achieved when the classifier diagnosed cytomegalovirus status.

Germline V lookup: CDR1 SNHLY, CDR2 FYNNEI. The CDR3 extends over 12 amino acids. The V and J ends lost 7 bases and 5 bases, in that order; junction bases with no gene match: 2. Donors counted as nominally healthy when sampled, yet unrecorded immune exposures were likely. Sample: PBMCs. This sequence was found in a man over 45 in good health and CMV-seropositive. The gene calls are TRBV2 and TRBJ1-5, with TRBD1 matching over 7 bases. CDR3 amino acids: CASTDRDQPQHF. DNA of the CDR3: TGTGCCAGCACCGACAGGGATCAGCCCCAGCATTTT.